The rows below give T cell receptor beta chains drawn from one sample of a study of siplizumab effects on memory and regulatory T cells. Only in-frame clones appear in the TCRdb table, and some are missing; sequencing was by immunoSEQ multiplex PCR. This sample has roughly 82,000 clones, with 80% to 90% found just once. The sequenced sample was Tregs sorted from blood. The receptors were sampled from a human donor in good health. The CDR3 runs from the conserved cysteine through the conserved F or W. The D gene is left open where the match is weak. Only part of the rows carry a size: once, few, many, or a class if the clone is expanded.

TRBV19,NA,NA,TRBJ1-4,CASSIEPFLSKLFF,TGTGCCAGTAGTATAGAACCTTTTCTCTCAAAACTGTTTTTT
TRBV4-1,TRBD1,NA,TRBJ1-1,CASSRGPTGGTEAFF,TGCGCCAGCAGCCGAGGCCCGACAGGGGGAACTGAAGCTTTCTTT
TRBV5-5,TRBD1,NA,TRBJ2-1,CASSTNGQGDYNEQFF,TGTGCCAGCAGCACAAACGGACAGGGCGACTACAATGAGCAGTTCTTC
TRBV27,TRBD1,NA,TRBJ1-6,CASSLKQGAVSPLHF,TGTGCCAGCAGTTTAAAACAGGGGGCAGTTTCACCCCTCCACTTT
TRBV6-5,NA,NA,TRBJ2-3,CASSWPPPDTQYF,TGTGCCAGCAGTTGGCCTCCCCCAGATACGCAGTATTTT
TRBV6-5,NA,NA,TRBJ1-3,CASSYQGPGNTIYF,TGTGCCAGCAGTTACCAGGGACCCGGAAACACCATATATTTT
TRBV7-9,NA,NA,TRBJ1-4,CASSTIDRNEKLFF,TGTGCCAGCAGCACGATCGACAGAAATGAAAAACTGTTTTTT
TRBV6-6,TRBD1,NA,TRBJ1-3,CAAQGQQNTIYF,TGTGCCGCACAGGGGCAACAGAACACCATATATTTT
TRBV7-9,NA,NA,TRBJ2-2,CASSPPGTSYLGLFF,TGTGCCAGCAGCCCGCCGGGGACATCCTACTTGGGGCTGTTTTTT
TRBV7-2,NA,NA,TRBJ1-1,CASSLAGPRNTEAFF,TGTGCCAGCAGCTTAGCGGGACCAAGGAACACTGAAGCTTTCTTT
TRBV6-5,NA,NA,TRBJ2-2,CASSSQAFGELFF,TGTGCCAGCAGTTCTCAGGCTTTCGGGGAGCTGTTTTTT
TRBV15,NA,NA,TRBJ1-4,CATRPGWSSNEKLFF,TGTGCCACCCGCCCAGGTTGGTCCTCTAATGAAAAACTGTTTTTT
TRBV6-1,TRBD1,NA,TRBJ2-7,CASSFRDRAYEQYF,TGTGCCAGCAGTTTCCGGGACAGGGCCTACGAGCAGTACTTC
TRBV21-1,NA,once,TRBJ2-5,CASSKSGDRGREICQETQYF,TGTGCCAGCAGCAAGTCCGGGGACAGGGGGCGAGAGATCTGCCAAGAGACCCAGTACTTC
TRBV7-9,NA,NA,TRBJ1-5,CASSLLSNQPQHF,TGTGCCAGCAGCTTATTGAGCAATCAGCCCCAGCATTTT
TRBV20-1,TRBD2,NA,TRBJ2-1,CSASKAGGQFF,TGCAGTGCTAGTAAGGCGGGGGGGCAGTTCTTC
TRBV29-1,TRBD1,NA,TRBJ2-7,CSVEGDRGDPYEQYF,TGCAGCGTTGAAGGGGACAGGGGTGACCCCTACGAGCAGTACTTC
TRBV28,TRBD1,NA,TRBJ2-1,CASRHPNNRGEFF,TGTGCCAGCAGACACCCCAATAACAGGGGGGAGTTCTTC
TRBV18,NA,NA,TRBJ2-5,CASSPGRQQETQYF,TGTGCCAGCTCACCAGGCAGGCAACAAGAGACCCAGTACTTC
TRBV18,TRBD2,NA,TRBJ2-7,CASSLTGTSYEQYF,TGTGCCAGCTCACTAACCGGGACTAGTTACGAGCAGTACTTC
TRBV5-1,NA,NA,TRBJ1-6,CASSLVPAAHNSPLHF,TGCGCCAGCAGCTTGGTCCCGGCAGCCCATAATTCACCCCTCCACTTT
TRBV4-1,TRBD1,once,TRBJ2-2,CASSQGGSGGLGRGELFF,TGCGCCAGCAGCCAAGGGGGCTCAGGGGGCCTCGGTAGGGGGGAGCTGTTTTTT
TRBV5-8,NA,once,TRBJ2-7,CASRRRSSYEQYF,TGTGCCAGCAGAAGACGGAGCTCCTACGAGCAGTACTTC
TRBV11-2,NA,few,TRBJ2-5,CASRSSAETQYF,TGTGCCTCCAGGAGTAGCGCAGAGACCCAGTACTTC
TRBV27,TRBD1,NA,TRBJ2-7,CASRMDRGRSYEQYF,TGTGCCAGCAGAATGGACAGGGGGCGATCCTACGAGCAGTACTTC
TRBV7-9,NA,NA,TRBJ2-7,CASSYPGQRAYEQYF,TGTGCCAGCAGCTACCCGGGACAAAGGGCCTACGAGCAGTACTTC
TRBV18,TRBD1,NA,TRBJ1-1,CASSRDRDTEAFF,TGTGCCAGCTCGAGAGACAGGGACACTGAAGCTTTCTTT
TRBV27,NA,NA,TRBJ2-7,CASSPLGETGTYF,TGTGCCAGCAGCCCACTTGGAGAGACCGGGACGTACTTC
TRBV5-6,NA,few,TRBJ2-7,CASSWGLVHYEQYF,TGTGCCAGCAGCTGGGGTCTGGTTCACTACGAGCAGTACTTC
TRBV18,NA,NA,TRBJ1-1,CASHPPGGTEAFF,TGTGCCAGCCACCCGCCGGGGGGGACTGAAGCTTTCTTT
TRBV18,NA,NA,TRBJ2-5,CASSPERRDPQYF,TGTGCCAGCTCACCGGAGCGGAGGGATCCCCAGTACTTC
TRBV7-3,TRBD1,NA,TRBJ1-1,CASSPDRVGEFEAFF,TGTGCCAGCAGCCCAGACAGGGTGGGAGAGTTTGAAGCTTTCTTT
TRBV6-5,NA,NA,TRBJ2-1,CASSSFGGDNEQFF,TGTGCCAGCAGTTCCTTTGGCGGGGACAATGAGCAGTTCTTC
TRBV18,NA,NA,TRBJ2-2,CASSPPVDTGELFF,TGTGCCAGCTCACCACCGGTGGACACCGGGGAGCTGTTTTTT
TRBV18,NA,NA,TRBJ1-5,CASSLTTASLQPQHF,TGTGCCAGCTCATTGACTACAGCCAGCCTCCAGCCCCAGCATTTT
TRBV6-5,NA,few,TRBJ1-2,CATSGGQTNYGYTF,TGTGCCACTAGCGGGGGGCAGACTAACTATGGCTACACCTTC
TRBV30,NA,NA,TRBJ2-7,CAWSVVSVDEQYF,TGTGCCTGGAGTGTAGTTTCGGTTGACGAGCAGTACTTC
TRBV19,NA,NA,TRBJ2-5,CASSGGGGRETQYF,TGTGCCAGTAGTGGCGGGGGCGGAAGGGAGACCCAGTACTTC
TRBV19,TRBD1,NA,TRBJ1-5,CASTPDRVGQPQHF,TGTGCCAGTACCCCTGACAGGGTCGGCCAGCCCCAGCATTTT
TRBV30,NA,NA,TRBJ1-4,CARSGGSGHEKLFF,TGTGCGCGGAGTGGAGGAAGTGGCCATGAAAAACTGTTTTTT
TRBV28,NA,NA,TRBJ1-2,CASSFGGVANYGYTF,TGTGCCAGCAGTTTTGGGGGGGTGGCTAACTATGGCTACACCTTC